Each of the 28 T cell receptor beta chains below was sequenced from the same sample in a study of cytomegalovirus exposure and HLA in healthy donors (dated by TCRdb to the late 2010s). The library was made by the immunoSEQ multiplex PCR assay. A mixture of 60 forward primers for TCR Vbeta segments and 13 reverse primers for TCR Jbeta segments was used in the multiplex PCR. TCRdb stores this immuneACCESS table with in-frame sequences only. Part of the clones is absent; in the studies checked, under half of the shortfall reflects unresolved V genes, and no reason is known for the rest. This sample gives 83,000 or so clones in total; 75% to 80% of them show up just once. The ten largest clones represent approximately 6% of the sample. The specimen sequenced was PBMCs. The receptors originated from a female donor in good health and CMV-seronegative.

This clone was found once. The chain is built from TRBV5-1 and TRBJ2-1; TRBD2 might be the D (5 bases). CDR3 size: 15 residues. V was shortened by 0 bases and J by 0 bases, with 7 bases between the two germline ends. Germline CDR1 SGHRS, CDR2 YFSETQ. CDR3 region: CASSLVGSSYNEQFF. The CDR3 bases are TGCGCCAGCAGCTTGGTTGGGAGCTCCTACAATGAGCAGTTCTTC.

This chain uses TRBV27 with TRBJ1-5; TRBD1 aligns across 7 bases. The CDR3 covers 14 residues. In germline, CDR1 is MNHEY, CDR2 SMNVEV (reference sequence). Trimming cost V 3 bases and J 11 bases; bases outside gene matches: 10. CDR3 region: CASSLGQGGRAQHF. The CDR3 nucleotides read TGTGCCAGCAGTTTGGGTCAGGGGGGAAGGGCCCAGCATTTT.

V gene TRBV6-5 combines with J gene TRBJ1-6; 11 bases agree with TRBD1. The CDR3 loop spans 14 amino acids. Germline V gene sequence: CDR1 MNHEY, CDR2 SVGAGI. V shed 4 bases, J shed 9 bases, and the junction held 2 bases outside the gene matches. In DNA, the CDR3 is TGTGCCAGCAGTTTGGACAGGGGGCCTTCACCCCTCCACTTT. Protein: CASSLDRGPSPLHF.

CDR3 DNA: TGCGCCAGCAGCCCCCCCCGGGACAGCTACGAGCAGTACTTC. Its translation is CASSPPRDSYEQYF. J is TRBJ2-7 and V is TRBV5-1; 7 positions match TRBD1. The V gene end was trimmed by 4 bases and the J gene end by 3 bases; junction bases not matched to a gene: 7. The CDR3 spans 14 residues. Germline V lookup: CDR1 SGHRS, CDR2 YFSETQ.

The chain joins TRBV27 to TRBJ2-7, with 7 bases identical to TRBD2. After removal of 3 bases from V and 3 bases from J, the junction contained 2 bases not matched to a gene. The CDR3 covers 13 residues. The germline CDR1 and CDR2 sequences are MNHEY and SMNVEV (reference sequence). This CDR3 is CASSFGGGYEQYF. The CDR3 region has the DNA TGTGCCAGCAGTTTCGGCGGGGGCTACGAGCAGTACTTC.

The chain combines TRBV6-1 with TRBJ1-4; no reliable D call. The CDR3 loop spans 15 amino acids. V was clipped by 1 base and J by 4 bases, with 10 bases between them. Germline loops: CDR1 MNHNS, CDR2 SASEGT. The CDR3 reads CASSEVPGDNEKLFF. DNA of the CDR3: TGTGCCAGCAGTGAAGTCCCCGGGGATAATGAAAAACTGTTTTTT.

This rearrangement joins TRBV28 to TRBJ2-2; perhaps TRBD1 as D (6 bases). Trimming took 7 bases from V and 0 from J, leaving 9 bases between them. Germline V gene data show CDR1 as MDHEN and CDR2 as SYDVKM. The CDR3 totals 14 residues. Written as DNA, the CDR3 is TGTGCCAGCACCGGGACATCGAACACCGGGGAGCTGTTTTTT. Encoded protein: CASTGTSNTGELFF. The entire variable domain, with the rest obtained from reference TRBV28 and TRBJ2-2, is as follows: DVKVTQSSRYLVKRTGEKVFLECVQDMDHENMFWYRQDPGLGLRLIYFSYDVKMKEKGDIPEGYSVSREKKERFSLILESASTNQTSMYLCASTGTSNTGELFFGEGSRLTVL.

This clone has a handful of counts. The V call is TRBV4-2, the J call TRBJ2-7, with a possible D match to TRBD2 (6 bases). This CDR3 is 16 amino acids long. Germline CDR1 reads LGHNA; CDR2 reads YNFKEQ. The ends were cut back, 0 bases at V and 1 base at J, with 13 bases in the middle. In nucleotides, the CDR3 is TGTGCCAGCAGCCAAGATCCGGCGGGGCCTTCCTACGAGCAGTACTTC. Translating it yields CASSQDPAGPSYEQYF.

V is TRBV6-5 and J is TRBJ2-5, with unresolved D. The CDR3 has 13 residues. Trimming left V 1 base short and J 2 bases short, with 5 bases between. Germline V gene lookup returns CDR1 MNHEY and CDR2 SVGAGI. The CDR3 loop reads CASSYYSQETQYF. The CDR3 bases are TGTGCCAGCAGTTACTACAGTCAAGAGACCCAGTACTTC.

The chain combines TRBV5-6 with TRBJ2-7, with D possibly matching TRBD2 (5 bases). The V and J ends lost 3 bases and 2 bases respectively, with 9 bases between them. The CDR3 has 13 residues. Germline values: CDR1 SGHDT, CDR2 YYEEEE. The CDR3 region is CASSSPGAYEQYF. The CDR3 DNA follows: TGTGCCAGCAGCTCCCCCGGGGCCTACGAGCAGTACTTC.

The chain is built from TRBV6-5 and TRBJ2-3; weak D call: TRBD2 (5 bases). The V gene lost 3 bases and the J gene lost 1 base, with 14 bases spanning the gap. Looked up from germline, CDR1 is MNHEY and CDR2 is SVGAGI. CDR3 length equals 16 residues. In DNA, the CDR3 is TGTGCCAGCAGTTATAGAGAGGGTACGGGCACAGATACGCAGTATTTT. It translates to CASSYREGTGTDTQYF.

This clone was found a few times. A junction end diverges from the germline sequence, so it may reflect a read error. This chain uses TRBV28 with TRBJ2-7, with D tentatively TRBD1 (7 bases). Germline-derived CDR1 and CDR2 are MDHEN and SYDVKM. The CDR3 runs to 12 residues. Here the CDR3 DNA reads TGTGCCAGCAGTTATACGGGCGGCAGGGGGGACTTC. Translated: CASSYTGGRGDF.

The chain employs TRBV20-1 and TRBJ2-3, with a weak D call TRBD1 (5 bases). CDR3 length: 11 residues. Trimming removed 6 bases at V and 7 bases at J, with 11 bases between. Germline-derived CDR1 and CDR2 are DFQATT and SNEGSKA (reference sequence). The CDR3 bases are TGCAGTGCGCGACAGTTTAATACGCAGTATTTT. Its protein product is CSARQFNTQYF.

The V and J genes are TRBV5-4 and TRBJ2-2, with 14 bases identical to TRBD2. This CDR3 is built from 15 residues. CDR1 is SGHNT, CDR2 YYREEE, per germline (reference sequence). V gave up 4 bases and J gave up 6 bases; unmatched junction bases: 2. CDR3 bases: TGTGCCAGCAGCCCGGGACTAGCGGGAGCCGGGGAGCTGTTTTTT. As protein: CASSPGLAGAGELFF.

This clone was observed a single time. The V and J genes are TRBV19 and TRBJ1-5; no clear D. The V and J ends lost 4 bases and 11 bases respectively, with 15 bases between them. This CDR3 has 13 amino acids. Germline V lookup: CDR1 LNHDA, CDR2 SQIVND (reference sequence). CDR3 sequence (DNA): TGTGCCAGTAGTACCGGACTCTCTGGGTCCCAGCATTTT. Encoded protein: CASSTGLSGSQHF.

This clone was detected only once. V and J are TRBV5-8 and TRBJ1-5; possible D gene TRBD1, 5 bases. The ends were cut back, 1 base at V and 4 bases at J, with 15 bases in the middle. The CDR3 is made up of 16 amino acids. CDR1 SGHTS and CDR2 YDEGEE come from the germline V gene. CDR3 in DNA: TGTGCCAGCAGCTTGTTTAGTTTAGGGACTAATCAGCCCCAGCATTTT. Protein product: CASSLFSLGTNQPQHF.

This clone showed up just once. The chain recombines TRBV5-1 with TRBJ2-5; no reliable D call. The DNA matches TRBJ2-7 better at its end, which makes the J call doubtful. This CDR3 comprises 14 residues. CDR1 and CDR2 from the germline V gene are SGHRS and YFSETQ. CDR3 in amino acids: CASSFETASYEQYF. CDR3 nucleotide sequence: TGCGCCAGCAGCTTTGAAACAGCCTCCTACGAGCAGTACTTC.

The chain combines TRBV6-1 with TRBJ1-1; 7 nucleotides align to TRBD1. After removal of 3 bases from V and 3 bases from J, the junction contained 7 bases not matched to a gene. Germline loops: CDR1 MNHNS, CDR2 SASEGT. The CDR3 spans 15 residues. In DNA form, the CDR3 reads TGTGCCAGCAGTGAGGGAGACAGGGCTTACACTGAAGCTTTCTTT. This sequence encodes CASSEGDRAYTEAFF.

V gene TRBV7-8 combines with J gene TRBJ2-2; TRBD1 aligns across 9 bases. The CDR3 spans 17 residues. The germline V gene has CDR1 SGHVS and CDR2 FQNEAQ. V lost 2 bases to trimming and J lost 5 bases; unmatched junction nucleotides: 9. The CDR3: CASSLTPGQGGTGELFF. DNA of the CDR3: TGTGCCAGCAGCTTAACCCCGGGACAGGGAGGAACCGGGGAGCTGTTTTTT.

CDR3 loop: CASTHRGGFSEAFF. CDR3 DNA sequence: TGTGCCAGTACCCACAGGGGTGGATTTTCTGAAGCTTTCTTT. J is TRBJ1-1 and V is TRBV19; 7 nucleotides line up with TRBD1. Germline V gene lookup returns CDR1 LNHDA and CDR2 SQIVND (reference sequence). The CDR3 contains 14 residues. Trimming at V came to 7 bases and at J to 6 bases, leaving 11 bases not matched to a gene.

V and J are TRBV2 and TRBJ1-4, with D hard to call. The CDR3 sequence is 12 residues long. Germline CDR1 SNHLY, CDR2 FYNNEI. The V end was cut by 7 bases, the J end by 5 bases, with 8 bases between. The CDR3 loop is CASKRTNEKLFF. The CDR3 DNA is TGTGCCAGCAAGCGCACGAATGAAAAACTGTTTTTT.

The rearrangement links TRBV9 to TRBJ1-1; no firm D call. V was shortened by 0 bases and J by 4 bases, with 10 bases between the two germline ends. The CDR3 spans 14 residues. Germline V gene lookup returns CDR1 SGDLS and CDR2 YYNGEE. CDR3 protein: CASSVEPGSTEAFF. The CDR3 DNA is TGTGCCAGCAGCGTAGAACCGGGATCCACTGAAGCTTTCTTT.

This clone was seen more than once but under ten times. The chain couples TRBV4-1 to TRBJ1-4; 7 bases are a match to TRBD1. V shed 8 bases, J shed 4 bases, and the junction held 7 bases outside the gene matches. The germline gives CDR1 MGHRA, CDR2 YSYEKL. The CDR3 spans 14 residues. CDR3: CASGLGQRNEKLFF. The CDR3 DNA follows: TGCGCCAGCGGCCTGGGACAGCGTAATGAAAAACTGTTTTTT.

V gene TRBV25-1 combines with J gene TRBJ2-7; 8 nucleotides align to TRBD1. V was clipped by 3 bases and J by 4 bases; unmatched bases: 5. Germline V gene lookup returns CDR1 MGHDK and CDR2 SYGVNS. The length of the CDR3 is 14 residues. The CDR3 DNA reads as TGTGCCAGCAGTGACGGACAGGGTTGGTACGAGCAGTACTTC. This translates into CASSDGQGWYEQYF.

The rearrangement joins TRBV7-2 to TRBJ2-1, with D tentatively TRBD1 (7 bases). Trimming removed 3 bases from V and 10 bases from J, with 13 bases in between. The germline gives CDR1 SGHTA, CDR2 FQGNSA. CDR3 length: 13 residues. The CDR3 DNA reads TGTGCCAGCAGCTTCGACAGGGCGGGAGAGCAGTTCTTC. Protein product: CASSFDRAGEQFF.

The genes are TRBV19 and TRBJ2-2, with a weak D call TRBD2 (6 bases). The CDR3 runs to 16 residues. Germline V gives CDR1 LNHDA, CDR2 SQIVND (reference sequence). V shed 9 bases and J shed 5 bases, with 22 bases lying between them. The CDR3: CASLQGLPGGTGELFF. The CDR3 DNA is TGTGCCAGCCTCCAGGGCCTACCCGGAGGGACCGGGGAGCTGTTTTTT.

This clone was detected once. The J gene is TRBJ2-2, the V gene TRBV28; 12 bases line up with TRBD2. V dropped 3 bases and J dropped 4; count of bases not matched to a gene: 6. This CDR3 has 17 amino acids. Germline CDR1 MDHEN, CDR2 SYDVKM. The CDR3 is CASSFSLAGGRTGELFF. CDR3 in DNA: TGTGCCAGCAGTTTCTCCCTAGCGGGGGGGCGCACCGGGGAGCTGTTTTTT.

The CDR3 loop reads CASSETGGINEQYF. The CDR3 DNA sequence: TGTGCCAGCAGTGAAACAGGGGGTATTAACGAGCAGTACTTC. The genes are TRBV6-1 and TRBJ2-7; TRBD1 matches 8 bases. Trimming took 2 bases from V and 5 from J; bases not matched to a gene: 5. CDR1 is MNHNS and CDR2 is SASEGT in the germline V gene. The CDR3 totals 14 residues.